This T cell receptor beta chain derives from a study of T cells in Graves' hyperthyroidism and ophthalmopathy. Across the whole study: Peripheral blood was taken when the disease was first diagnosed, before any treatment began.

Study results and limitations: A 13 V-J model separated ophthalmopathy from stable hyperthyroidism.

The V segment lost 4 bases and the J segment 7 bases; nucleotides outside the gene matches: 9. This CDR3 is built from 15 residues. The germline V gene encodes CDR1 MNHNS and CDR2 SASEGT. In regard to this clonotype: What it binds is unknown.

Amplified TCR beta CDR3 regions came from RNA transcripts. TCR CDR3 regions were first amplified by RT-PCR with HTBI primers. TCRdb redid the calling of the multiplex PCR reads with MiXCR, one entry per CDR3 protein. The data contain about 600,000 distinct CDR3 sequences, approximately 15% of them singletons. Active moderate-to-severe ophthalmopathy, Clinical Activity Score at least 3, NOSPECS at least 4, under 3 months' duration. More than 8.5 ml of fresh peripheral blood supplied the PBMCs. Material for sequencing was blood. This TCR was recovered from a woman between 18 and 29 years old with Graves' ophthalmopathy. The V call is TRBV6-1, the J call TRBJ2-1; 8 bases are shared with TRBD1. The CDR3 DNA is TGTGCCAGCAGTGTATTGCAGGGGGCTTCTAATGAGCAGTTCTTC. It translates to CASSVLQGASNEQFF.